The next 21 T cell receptor beta chains were all read from a single sample in a study of cytomegalovirus exposure and HLA in healthy donors. 60 Vbeta and 13 Jbeta primers were used in PCR. The protocol was immunoSEQ multiplex PCR, while the TCRdb copy is restricted to in-frame clones and leaves out a portion. The sample holds 160,000 or so clones, about 80% seen once. Sequencing was carried out using PBMCs. The receptors were sampled from a woman in her forties or fifties in good health and CMV-seropositive.

This chain connects TRBV5-1 to TRBJ2-7; 8 nucleotides match TRBD2. Losses at the gene ends were 4 bases for V and 0 bases for J; bases not matched to a gene: 6. The germline gives CDR1 SGHRS, CDR2 YFSETQ. CDR3 length: 15 residues. The CDR3 DNA sequence: TGCGCCAGCAGCCTGAATAGCGGGGCCTCCTACGAGCAGTACTTC. Its translation: CASSLNSGASYEQYF. Complete variable domain (other parts from reference TRBV5-1 and TRBJ2-7): KAGVTQTPRYLIKTRGQQVTLSCSPISGHRSVSWYQQTPGQGLQFLFEYFSETQRNKGNFPGRFSGRQFSNSRSEMNVSTLELGDSALYLCASSLNSGASYEQYFGPGTRLTVT.

This clone has just one count. The chain uses TRBV7-2 and TRBJ2-7; D gene unclear. Germline CDR1 SGHTA, CDR2 FQGNSA. This CDR3 comprises 12 residues. Trimming left V 1 base short and J 6 bases short, with 7 bases between. The CDR3 spells CASSLDYTEQYF. The CDR3 DNA reads as TGTGCCAGCAGCTTAGACTACACCGAGCAGTACTTC.

This clone was recorded a few times. The chain joins TRBV28 to TRBJ1-2, with D tentatively TRBD1 (6 bases). Between the trimmed V and J ends, which lost 5 bases and 4 bases, there was a span of 11 bases. Germline CDR1 reads MDHEN; CDR2 reads SYDVKM. The CDR3 is 13 residues long. The CDR3 nucleotides read TGTGCCAGCAGTCCCACAGGGTTCTATGGCTACACCTTC. Its protein product is CASSPTGFYGYTF.

The chain's CDR3 is CASSSRTGDTDTQYF. The CDR3 nucleotides read TGTGCCAGCAGCTCCCGGACAGGAGACACAGATACGCAGTATTTT. The chain couples TRBV7-9 to TRBJ2-3; TRBD1 agrees at 7 bases. The ends lost 4 bases at V and 2 bases at J; junction bases unmatched: 6. Germline CDR1 reads SEHNR; CDR2 reads FQNEAQ (reference sequence). This CDR3 region has 15 residues.

The chain links TRBV11-3 to TRBJ2-1; 7 nucleotides match TRBD1. CDR1 and CDR2 from the germline V gene are SGHNT and YENEEA. V dropped 5 bases and J dropped 9; count of bases not matched to a gene: 13. This CDR3 contains 15 residues. The chain's CDR3 is CASSKQRQGRGEQFF. For the CDR3, the DNA is TGTGCCAGCAGCAAGCAAAGACAGGGCAGGGGTGAGCAGTTCTTC.

The genes are TRBV5-1 and TRBJ2-1; the match to TRBD1 covers 8 bases. CDR1 is SGHRS and CDR2 is YFSETQ in the germline V gene. The CDR3 length is 15 residues. V shed 2 bases and J 6 bases; nucleotides not matched to a gene: 7. As DNA, the CDR3 is TGCGCCAGCAGCTTCGACAGGGGCACTTTCAATGAGCAGTTCTTC. Translation: CASSFDRGTFNEQFF.

This chain's CDR3 is CSAGQGTRQYF. The CDR3 bases are TGCAGCGCCGGACAGGGGACGAGGCAGTACTTC. This chain links TRBV29-1 with TRBJ2-7; 9 nucleotides match TRBD1. This CDR3 is built from 11 residues. V was pared by 7 bases and J by 9 bases, with 7 bases of the junction left unmatched. CDR1 and CDR2 from the germline V gene are SQVTM and ANQGSEA.

The V gene is TRBV6-5, the J gene TRBJ2-3; D uncertain. The germline V gene has CDR1 MNHEY and CDR2 SVGAGI. Trimming pared 6 bases from V and 8 bases from J, leaving 9 bases between. This CDR3 is built from 11 residues. The chain's CDR3 is CASRNGGTQYF. The CDR3 DNA reads TGTGCCAGCAGGAACGGTGGTACGCAGTATTTT.

The chain carries TRBV30 and TRBJ2-2; possible D gene TRBD1, 6 bases. Germline V gene data show CDR1 as GTSNPN and CDR2 as SVGIG (reference sequence). This CDR3 spans 15 amino acids. Trimming removed 0 bases from V and 4 bases from J, with 12 bases in between. The CDR3 nucleotides read TGTGCCTGGAGTGTACGGGCCAGGGGCACCGGGGAGCTGTTTTTT. Translated: CAWSVRARGTGELFF. Filled out from reference TRBV30 and TRBJ2-2, the complete variable domain reads SQTIHQWPATLVQPVGSPLSLECTVEGTSNPNLYWYRQAAGRGLQLLFYSVGIGQISSEVPQNLSASRPQDRQFILSSKKLLLSDSGFYLCAWSVRARGTGELFFGEGSRLTVL.

This chain joins TRBV29-1 and TRBJ2-7; 7 nucleotides line up with TRBD2. Losses at the gene ends were 4 bases for V and 2 bases for J; bases not matched to a gene: 2. Germline CDR1 reads SQVTM; CDR2 reads ANQGSEA. The length of the CDR3 is 12 residues. The CDR3 region has the DNA TGCAGCGTTGCCGGGGGGACCTACGAGCAGTACTTC. Protein: CSVAGGTYEQYF.

The genes are TRBV29-1 and TRBJ2-4, with D possibly being TRBD1 (6 bases). V lost 0 bases and J lost 3, with 21 bases in between. There are 18 residues in the CDR3. In germline, CDR1 is SQVTM, CDR2 ANQGSEA. The CDR3 protein is CSVEDLTNRVQGKNIQYF. The DNA for the CDR3 is TGCAGCGTTGAAGATCTGACAAACAGGGTTCAAGGCAAAAACATTCAGTACTTC.

The genes are TRBV5-6 and TRBJ2-1; D is ambiguous. The germline gives CDR1 SGHDT, CDR2 YYEEEE. The CDR3 extends over 16 amino acids. The V end lost 1 base, the J end lost 0 bases, and 11 bases lay between the germline ends. DNA of the CDR3: TGTGCCAGCAGCTTGTCCCCGACAAACTCCTACAATGAGCAGTTCTTC. The encoded protein is CASSLSPTNSYNEQFF.

The V and J genes are TRBV6-6 and TRBJ2-2; no clear D. The V end lost 5 bases, the J end lost 6 bases, and 10 bases lay between the germline ends. Germline CDR1 reads MNHNY; CDR2 reads SVGAGI (reference sequence). This CDR3 has 13 amino acids. The CDR3 region has the DNA TGTGCCAGCAGTCCCCAGGTTTCCGGGGAGCTGTTTTTT. Amino acid sequence: CASSPQVSGELFF.

The V gene is TRBV30, the J gene TRBJ2-2; a weak D match, TRBD1 (6 bases). CDR3 length: 12 amino acids. Trimming stripped 7 bases from V and 3 bases from J, with 9 bases between. The germline CDR1 and CDR2 sequences are GTSNPN and SVGIG (reference sequence). The CDR3, as DNA: TGTGCCTCTTACAGGGACACCGGGGAGCTGTTTTTT. Its translation is CASYRDTGELFF.

The chain combines TRBV5-4 with TRBJ1-2, with D possibly being TRBD1 (6 bases). The CDR3 is 14 residues long. Per germline, CDR1 SGHNT and CDR2 YYREEE (reference sequence). V dropped 4 bases and J dropped 6 bases, with 16 bases sitting between them. CDR3 DNA: TGTGCCAGCAGCCGAGGACAGCGAAGCGATGGCTACACCTTC. Amino acids: CASSRGQRSDGYTF. Together with reference TRBV5-4 and TRBJ1-2, the CDR3 gives the full variable domain: ETGVTQSPTHLIKTRGQQVTLRCSSQSGHNTVSWYQQALGQGPQFIFQYYREEENGRGNFPPRFSGLQFPNYSSELNVNALELDDSALYLCASSRGQRSDGYTFGSGTRLTVV.

The chain has TRBV7-6 and TRBJ1-3; D possibly corresponds to TRBD1 (5 bases). Trimming pared 0 bases from V and 0 bases from J, leaving 12 bases between. Looked up from germline, CDR1 is SGHVS and CDR2 is FNYEAQ. This CDR3 region has 17 residues. DNA of the CDR3: TGTGCCAGCAGCTTAGCGGGGCCCAAGAGCTCTGGAAACACCATATATTTT. Encoded protein: CASSLAGPKSSGNTIYF.

V gene TRBV21-1 combines with J gene TRBJ1-5. TRBV21-1 is annotated as a pseudogene. This CDR3 has 15 amino acids. The CDR3 DNA is TGTGCCAGCAGCAAAGTTGAGGTGGGCAATCAGCCCCAGCATTTT. It is translated as CASSKVEVGNQPQHF.

The chain is built from TRBV6-1 and TRBJ2-7, with 10 bases lining up with TRBD1. Germline values: CDR1 MNHNS, CDR2 SASEGT. The CDR3 totals 16 residues. The J segment lost 4 bases and the V segment lost 1 base, leaving 7 bases of the junction unmatched. CDR3 region: CASSEGGGTGEYEQYF. The CDR3 bases are TGTGCCAGCAGTGAAGGGGGCGGGACAGGGGAATACGAGCAGTACTTC.

The chain joins TRBV19 to TRBJ2-3, with 14 positions matching TRBD2. The germline CDR1 and CDR2 sequences are LNHDA and SQIVND (reference sequence). The CDR3 contains 18 residues. J gave up 6 bases and V 2 bases, and 10 bases lay outside the gene matches. This chain's CDR3 is CASSIFLTSGGADDTQYF. Here the CDR3 DNA reads TGTGCCAGTAGTATATTCCTGACTAGCGGGGGGGCCGACGATACGCAGTATTTT.

The V and J genes are TRBV20-1 and TRBJ1-3; D is ambiguous. This CDR3 is built from 11 residues. The germline V gene has CDR1 DFQATT and CDR2 SNEGSKA (reference sequence). Between the trimmed V and J ends, which lost 3 bases and 3 bases, there was a span of 3 bases. CDR3 amino acids: CSASYGNTIYF. The CDR3 DNA sequence: TGCAGTGCTAGCTATGGAAACACCATATATTTT.

The chain has TRBV2 and TRBJ2-7, with 7 bases matching TRBD2. The CDR3 spans 14 residues. In germline, CDR1 is SNHLY, CDR2 FYNNEI. Trimming at V came to 4 bases and at J to 6 bases, leaving 9 bases not matched to a gene. DNA for the CDR3: TGTGCCAGCAGTGTGGGGGGGGAGGTGAGCGAGCAGTACTTC. This encodes CASSVGGEVSEQYF.